Here is one TCR beta chain with its context. The specificity of this receptor is unknown. No per-base quality is available; no much larger clone lies one base away. V is cut back by 4 bases and J by 6 bases, with 4 bases in the junction unmatched. Reading from cysteine to phenylalanine, the CDR3 counts 13 amino acids. Just CDR3 DNA is preserved here, 39 bases in frame from base 1. In the germline V gene, CDR1 corresponds to SGDLS and CDR2 to YYNGEE. The data were obtained in a study of blood T cell repertoires in COVID-19 (dated by TCRdb to about 2020). Regarding the complete study: Collaborator samples came from the United States, Italy and Spain and covered acute and convalescent phases of COVID-19. The material from the prospective study consisted of cDNA or gDNA derived from T cells, B-cell-depleted T cells, or PBMCs. The dataset comprised deeply sampled blood TCRbeta repertoires from subjects exposed to, actively infected with, or recovered from COVID-19. The repertoires were released in a freely available public database intended as a resource for research on the immune response to SARS-CoV-2. The samples were drawn from two sources: the first 160 participants of the ongoing ImmuneRACE study, and 1,254 subjects contributed by 6 global collaborators. Sample metadata almost always included a de-identified subject ID, COVID-19 status, age in years and sex. Where available, HLA class I and class II types were obtained from metadata supplied by the sample provider rather than from assay-based typing.

The immunoSEQ Assay, a bias-controlled multiplex PCR, was used to amplify TCRbeta CDR3 regions from genomic DNA. The authors' pipeline ran thus. Within the assay, amplification of reference gene primers was used to estimate how many nucleated cells each sample contained. To quantify the absolute abundance of each unique TCRbeta CDR3 rearrangement, sequence reads were collapsed and filtered. Productive Simpson clonality was computed per sample as the square root of Simpson's diversity index over productive rearrangements. In TCRdb, the immuneACCESS table is reduced to in-frame sequences with V and J assigned. These tables do not hold every clone; where another copy was compared, an unresolved V gene accounts for under half, and the others remain unexplained. V, J and clone size derive from that table, while D and trimming were established from the DNA sequence. In all, the sample holds about 490,000 clones, and 70% to 90% of those were seen once. In total, the top ten clones hold approximately 3% of the sample.

Collaborating institutions collected whole blood in K2EDTA tubes following their own protocols. For TCRbeta analysis, collaborators shipped samples in one of three forms: frozen whole blood, isolated PBMCs, or DNA extracted from either of those sample types. What the authors observed across the whole study: Clinical and demographic metadata were provided uncurated, with the amount varying by source and participant.

The sequence was collected from a human donor in a cohort sampled during active COVID-19. The chain is assembled from TRBV9 and TRBJ2-7, and TRBD1 matches 10 of the central bases. The source material was peripheral blood. The DNA sequence reads TGTGCCAGCAGCCTACGGACAGGGGGCGAGCAGTACTTC. Translated, this is CASSLRTGGEQYF. Beyond the CDR3, the reference TRBV9 and TRBJ2-7 genes provide the residues; the full variable domain reads: DSGVTQTPKHLITATGQRVTLRCSPRSGDLSVYWYQQSLDQGLQFLIQYYNGEERAKGNILERFSAQQFPDLHSELNLSSLELGDSALYFCASSLRTGGEQYFGPGTRLTVT.